The 4 T cell receptor beta chains below were found in one sample sequenced in a study of CD8+ T cells in alopecia areata. CD4, CD8alpha, NKG2D, NKG2ACE and other markers guided sorting of pooled cutaneous lymph node cells. Extracted RNA was reverse transcribed into cDNA, the sequencing template. Only in-frame clones appear in the TCRdb table, and some are missing; sequencing was by immunoSEQ multiplex PCR. The counts give approximately 300,000 clones, none of them seen only once; more than 1% is held by the top ten. Input material: CD4+ T cells sorted from a lymph node. The source is a C3H/HeJ mouse with alopecia areata. The MHC haplotype of the strain is H2-k.

On this clone: Gene and germline names: mouse. From the germline J gene comes the end of the CDR3, since the read stops 4 residues before it. This specimen includes other DNA sequences encoding the same CDR3. The chain employs TRBV13-3 and TRBJ1-2, with D hard to call. This CDR3 is 13 amino acids long. V was trimmed by 1 base and J by 1 base, leaving 5 bases between them. CDR1 is NNHDY, CDR2 SYVADS, per germline. Here the CDR3 reads CASSDSRNSDYTF. The part of the CDR3 DNA that was read is TGTGCCAGCAGTGATTCCAGAAACTCC.

A few counts support this clone. Gene names and germline match the mouse. The read ends 4 residues shy of where the CDR3 ends; the end is completed using the germline J gene. Other nucleotide sequences in the sample specify the same CDR3. The rearrangement joins TRBV13-2 to TRBJ2-1; 13 bases match TRBD2. CDR1 and CDR2 from the germline V gene are NNHNN and SYGAGS (reference sequence). Unmatched junction bases numbered 2, after V lost 1 base and J lost 4 bases. This CDR3 contains 16 residues. The CDR3 loop reads CASGDPGLGGYAEQFF. CDR3 DNA (partial): TGTGCCAGCGGTGATCCGGGACTGGGGGGGTATGCT.

Only a few counts were recorded for this clone. Gene labels here are mouse ones. The sequenced CDR3 bases are TGTGCCAGCAGTGGTCTTGGACAATATAATTCGCCC. This encodes CASSGLGQYNSP. The complete CDR3 protein is CASSGLGQYNSPLYF. The chain combines TRBV13-1 with TRBJ1-6; tentatively, D is TRBD1 (5 bases). With the read ending 3 residues before the CDR3 end, the germline J gene is used to fill in that end. TRBJ1-6 is an ORF; its function is uncertain. The CDR3 spans 15 residues. V was shortened by 3 bases and J by 4 bases, with 11 bases between the two germline ends. Germline assignment: CDR1 NSHNY and CDR2 SYGAGN.

Only a few counts were recorded for this clone. Germline and genes here are mouse. The read gets to within 4 residues of the CDR3 end, and the germline J gene fills in the rest. The chain uses TRBV12-1 and TRBJ2-4; 8 nucleotides line up with TRBD2. CDR1 and CDR2 from the germline V gene are SGHSN and HYEKVE. The CDR3 sequence is 14 residues long. CDR3 in amino acids: CASSLVTGANTLYF. The CDR3 DNA, read in part, is TGTGCCAGCTCTCTCGTGACTGGGGCAAAC.